One sample yielded the 29 T cell receptor beta chains listed below, sequenced in a study of monozygotic twins with inflammatory bowel disease. TCRdb re-called the 5' RACE reads; every CDR3 protein appears as one record, without DNA. The ten top clones account for around 1.5%, within a sample of a few hundred thousand distinct CDR3 sequences. Sequenced material: blood. All receptors come from a human donor with ulcerative colitis or Crohn's disease, or a healthy co-twin of an affected twin (not recorded which).

V and J are TRBV6-5 and TRBJ2-2; the TCRdb D gene call, TRBD2, has no DNA to confirm it. Looked up from germline, CDR1 is MNHEY and CDR2 is SVGAGI. The CDR3 covers 17 residues. This CDR3 reads CASSYSRAGSNTGELFF.

This chain connects TRBV24-1 to TRBJ1-2; the D call from TCRdb, TRBD1, cannot be confirmed without DNA. Germline loops: CDR1 KGHDR, CDR2 SFDVKD. This CDR3 has 14 residues. The CDR3 reads CATAGQGDTYGYTF.

This sequence joins TRBV7-9 and TRBJ1-3. The CDR3 length is 15 residues. Germline V gene lookup returns CDR1 SEHNR and CDR2 FQNEAQ (reference sequence). CDR3: CASTQTAGVGNTIYF.

The V and J genes are TRBV10-3 and TRBJ1-2; the TRBD1 assignment by TCRdb is unverifiable without DNA. CDR3 length: 14 amino acids. Germline CDR1 and CDR2: ENHRY and SYGVKD. CDR3: CAISAGQGNYGYTF.

The V and J genes are TRBV9 and TRBJ1-2. The CDR3 consists of 13 residues. Germline V gives CDR1 SGDLS, CDR2 YYNGEE. The CDR3 loop reads CASSVSRGYGYTF.

This CDR3 reads CASSYDGGLYEQYF. This sequence joins TRBV6-6 and TRBJ2-7; the D call from TCRdb, TRBD1, cannot be confirmed without DNA. The CDR3 spans 14 residues. The V gene's germline CDR1 is MNHNY and CDR2 SVGAGI (reference sequence).

CDR3 in amino acids: CASSLGRGTGENEQFF. This chain uses TRBV7-9 with TRBJ2-1; absent DNA, TCRdb's TRBD1 call cannot be checked. The CDR3 has 16 residues. CDR1 is SEHNR and CDR2 is FQNEAQ in the germline V gene (reference sequence).

The rearrangement joins TRBV10-3 to TRBJ1-3. CDR3 length: 16 amino acids. CDR1 and CDR2 from the germline V gene are ENHRY and SYGVKD. CDR3 sequence: CAISEKRSFSGNTIYF.

The chain joins TRBV7-9 to TRBJ2-1; TCRdb designates TRBD1, a call that cannot be tested without DNA. CDR1 and CDR2 (germline): SEHNR, FQNEAQ (reference sequence). The CDR3 runs to 16 residues. The CDR3: CAGSLVRQVLGREQFF.

The chain's CDR3 is CASSFRRQGASGANVLTF. The chain uses TRBV5-1 and TRBJ2-6; the D gene TCRdb calls, TRBD1, cannot be checked with no DNA. This CDR3 spans 18 amino acids. Germline V gene data show CDR1 as SGHRS and CDR2 as YFSETQ.

The rearrangement uses TRBV5-4 and TRBJ2-1; TCRdb lists TRBD2, though no DNA is available to test this call. The CDR3 is 15 residues long. CDR1 and CDR2 from the germline V gene are SGHNT and YYREEE (reference sequence). The CDR3 loop reads CASSLPSLRYNEQFF.

The J gene is TRBJ1-1, the V gene TRBV12-3 or TRBV12-4; the TCRdb call, TRBD1, lacks DNA for checking. This CDR3 contains 13 residues. CDR3 residues: CASGTQGRGEAFF.

The chain employs TRBV5-8 and TRBJ2-6; the TRBD1 assignment by TCRdb is unverifiable without DNA. The CDR3 sequence is 16 residues long. Germline values: CDR1 SGHTS, CDR2 YDEGEE. CDR3 amino acids: CASSRDGNSGANVLTF.

The V gene is TRBV5-1, the J gene TRBJ1-2; TCRdb picks TRBD1, but there is no DNA to check that call. The CDR3 contains 15 residues. CDR1 is SGHRS, CDR2 YFSETQ, per germline. CDR3: CASSMGDRETQGYTF. Looking up the rest from reference TRBV5-1 and TRBJ1-2 gives the full variable domain: KAGVTQTPRYLIKTRGQQVTLSCSPISGHRSVSWYQQTPGQGLQFLFEYFSETQRNKGNFPGRFSGRQFSNSRSEMNVSTLELGDSALYLCASSMGDRETQGYTFGSGTRLTVV.

The chain combines TRBV20-1 with TRBJ1-5; TCRdb picks TRBD1, but there is no DNA to check that call. Germline assignment: CDR1 DFQATT and CDR2 SNEGSKA (reference sequence). This CDR3 region has 13 residues. CDR3 sequence reads: CSATTGEGQPQHF.

This chain uses TRBV28 with TRBJ2-7; checking the TCRdb D call of TRBD2 is not possible without DNA. Germline-derived CDR1 and CDR2 are MDHEN and SYDVKM. The CDR3 is 15 amino acids. This CDR3 is CASSFATSGGYEQYF. The variable domain in full, completed from reference TRBV28 and TRBJ2-7, reads DVKVTQSSRYLVKRTGEKVFLECVQDMDHENMFWYRQDPGLGLRLIYFSYDVKMKEKGDIPEGYSVSREKKERFSLILESASTNQTSMYLCASSFATSGGYEQYFGPGTRLTVT.

The chain combines TRBV7-8 with TRBJ2-3. CDR1 and CDR2 from the germline V gene are SGHVS and FQNEAQ. This CDR3 region has 13 residues. CDR3 region: CASSLATGDTQYF.

The genes are TRBV5-1 and TRBJ1-2; TCRdb calls TRBD1, which cannot be checked without DNA. The CDR3 spans 14 residues. The V gene's germline CDR1 is SGHRS and CDR2 YFSETQ. CDR3 amino acids: CASSFFYTGTEYTF.

This chain links TRBV7-6 with TRBJ2-5. The CDR3 sequence is 13 residues long. Germline CDR1 reads SGHVS; CDR2 reads FNYEAQ. CDR3: CASSPDPQETQYF.

This chain joins TRBV27 and TRBJ2-3. Germline-derived CDR1 and CDR2 are MNHEY and SMNVEV (reference sequence). The CDR3 is made up of 14 amino acids. The CDR3 protein is CASSLGGRQDTQYF.

The chain combines TRBV29-1 with TRBJ2-4. Germline CDR1 and CDR2: SQVTM and ANQGSEA. This CDR3 region has 14 residues. The CDR3 region is CSVGVTPAKNIQYF.

The chain employs TRBV19 and TRBJ2-1; TCRdb outputs TRBD1, but without DNA this stays unchecked. The length of the CDR3 is 19 residues. Looked up from germline, CDR1 is LNHDA and CDR2 is SQIVND (reference sequence). The CDR3 sequence is CASSRKAAFGTAQHNEQFF.

This sequence joins TRBV12-3 or TRBV12-4 and TRBJ2-7; TCRdb outputs TRBD1, but without DNA this stays unchecked. CDR3 length: 15 amino acids. This CDR3 is CASSLGTGISYEQYF.

The CDR3 loop is CASSLGQASYNEQFF. This chain links TRBV5-1 with TRBJ2-1. From germline, CDR1 is SGHRS and CDR2 YFSETQ. This CDR3 comprises 15 residues.

The chain recombines TRBV19 with TRBJ1-1. The CDR3 is 13 residues long. CDR1 and CDR2 from the germline V gene are LNHDA and SQIVND (reference sequence). CDR3 in amino acids: CASSMALNTEAFF.

The chain combines TRBV20-1 with TRBJ2-4. In germline, CDR1 is DFQATT, CDR2 SNEGSKA (reference sequence). The CDR3 spans 14 residues. The CDR3 is CSAMVGLAKNIQYF.

This chain connects TRBV5-6 to TRBJ1-5. There are 15 residues in the CDR3. Germline CDR1 is SGHDT and CDR2 is YYEEEE. CDR3 sequence: CASSLWWSSNQPQHF.

The gene calls are TRBV7-2 and TRBJ2-1; lacking DNA, the TRBD1 call made by TCRdb goes unchecked. This CDR3 has 14 amino acids. Germline CDR1 and CDR2: SGHTA and FQGNSA. Here the CDR3 reads CASSLYRGNNEQFF.

The CDR3 reads CASSLGLGGDTEAFF. The gene calls are TRBV7-2 and TRBJ1-1; TCRdb's D call, TRBD1, is unchecked because there is no DNA. This CDR3 spans 15 amino acids. In germline, CDR1 is SGHTA, CDR2 FQGNSA.